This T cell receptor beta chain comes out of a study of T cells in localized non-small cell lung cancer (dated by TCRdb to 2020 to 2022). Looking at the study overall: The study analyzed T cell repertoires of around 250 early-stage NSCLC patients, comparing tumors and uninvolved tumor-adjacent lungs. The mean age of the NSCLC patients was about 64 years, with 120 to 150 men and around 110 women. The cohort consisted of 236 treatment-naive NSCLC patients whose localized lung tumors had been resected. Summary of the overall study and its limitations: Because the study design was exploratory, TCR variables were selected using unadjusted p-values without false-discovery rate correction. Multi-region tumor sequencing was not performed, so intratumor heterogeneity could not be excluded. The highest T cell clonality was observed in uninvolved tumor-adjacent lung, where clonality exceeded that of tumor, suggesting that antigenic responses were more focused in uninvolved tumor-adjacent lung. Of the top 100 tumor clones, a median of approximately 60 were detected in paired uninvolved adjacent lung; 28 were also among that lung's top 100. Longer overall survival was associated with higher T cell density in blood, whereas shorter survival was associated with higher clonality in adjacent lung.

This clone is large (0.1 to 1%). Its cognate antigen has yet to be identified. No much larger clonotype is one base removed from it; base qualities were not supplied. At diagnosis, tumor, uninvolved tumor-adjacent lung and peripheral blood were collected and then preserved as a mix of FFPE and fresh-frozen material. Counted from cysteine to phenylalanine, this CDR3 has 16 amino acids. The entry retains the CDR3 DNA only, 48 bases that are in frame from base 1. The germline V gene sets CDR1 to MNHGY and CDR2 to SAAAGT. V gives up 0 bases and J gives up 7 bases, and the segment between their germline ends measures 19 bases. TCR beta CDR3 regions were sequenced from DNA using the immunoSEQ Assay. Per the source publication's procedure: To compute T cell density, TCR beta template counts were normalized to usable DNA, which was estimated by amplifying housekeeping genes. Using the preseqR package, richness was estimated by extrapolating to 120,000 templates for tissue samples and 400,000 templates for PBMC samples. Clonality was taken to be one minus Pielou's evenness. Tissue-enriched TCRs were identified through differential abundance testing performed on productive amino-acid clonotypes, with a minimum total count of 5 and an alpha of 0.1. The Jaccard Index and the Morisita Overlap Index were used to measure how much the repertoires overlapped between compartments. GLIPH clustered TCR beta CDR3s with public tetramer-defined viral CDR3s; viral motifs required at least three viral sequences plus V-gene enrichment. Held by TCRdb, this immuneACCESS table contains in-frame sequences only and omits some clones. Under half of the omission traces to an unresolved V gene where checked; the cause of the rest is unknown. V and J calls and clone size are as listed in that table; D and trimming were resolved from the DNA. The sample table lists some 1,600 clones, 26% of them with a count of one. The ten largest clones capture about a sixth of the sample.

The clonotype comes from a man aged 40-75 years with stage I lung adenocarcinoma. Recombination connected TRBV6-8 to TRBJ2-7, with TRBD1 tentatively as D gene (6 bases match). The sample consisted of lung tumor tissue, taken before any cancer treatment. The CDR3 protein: CASSYSSGRGFREQYF. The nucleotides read TGTGCCAGCAGTTACTCGTCGGGCAGGGGATTTCGGGAGCAGTACTTC.